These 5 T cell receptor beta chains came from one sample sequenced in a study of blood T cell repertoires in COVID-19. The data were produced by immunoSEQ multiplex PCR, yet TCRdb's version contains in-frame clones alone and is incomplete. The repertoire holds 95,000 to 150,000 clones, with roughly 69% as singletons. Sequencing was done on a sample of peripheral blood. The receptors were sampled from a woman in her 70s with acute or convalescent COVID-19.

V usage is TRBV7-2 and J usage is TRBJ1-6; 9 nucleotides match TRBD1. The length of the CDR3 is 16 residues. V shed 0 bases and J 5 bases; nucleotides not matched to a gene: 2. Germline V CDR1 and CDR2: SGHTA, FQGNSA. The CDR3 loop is CASSLAGTGNNSPLHF. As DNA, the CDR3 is TGTGCCAGCAGCTTAGCGGGGACAGGGAATAATTCACCCCTCCACTTT.

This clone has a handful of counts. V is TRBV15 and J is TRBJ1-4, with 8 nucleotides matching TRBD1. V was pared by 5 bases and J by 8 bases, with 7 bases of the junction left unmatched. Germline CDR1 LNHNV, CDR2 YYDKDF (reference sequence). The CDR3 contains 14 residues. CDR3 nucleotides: TGTGCCACCAGCTCCGGACAGGGCAGGGAAAAACTGTTTTTT. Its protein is CATSSGQGREKLFF. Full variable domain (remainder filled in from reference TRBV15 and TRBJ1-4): DAMVIQNPRYQVTQFGKPVTLSCSQTLNHNVMYWYQQKSSQAPKLLFHYYDKDFNNEADTPDNFQSRRPNTSFCFLDIRSPGLGDTAMYLCATSSGQGREKLFFGSGTQLSVL.

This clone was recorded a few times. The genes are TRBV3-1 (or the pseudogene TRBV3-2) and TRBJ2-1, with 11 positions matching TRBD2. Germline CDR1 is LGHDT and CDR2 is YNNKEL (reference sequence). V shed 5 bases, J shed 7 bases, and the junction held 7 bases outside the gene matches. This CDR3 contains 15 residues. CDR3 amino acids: CASSSSGGAANEQFF. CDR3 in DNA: TGTGCCAGCAGCAGTAGCGGGGGGGCCGCTAATGAGCAGTTCTTC.

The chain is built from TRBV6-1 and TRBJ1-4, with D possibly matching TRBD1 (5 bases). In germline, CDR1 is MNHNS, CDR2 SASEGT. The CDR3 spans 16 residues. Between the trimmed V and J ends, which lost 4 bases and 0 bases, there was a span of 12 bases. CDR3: CASSAKVGATNEKLFF. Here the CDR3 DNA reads TGTGCCAGCAGTGCAAAAGTAGGGGCAACTAATGAAAAACTGTTTTTT.

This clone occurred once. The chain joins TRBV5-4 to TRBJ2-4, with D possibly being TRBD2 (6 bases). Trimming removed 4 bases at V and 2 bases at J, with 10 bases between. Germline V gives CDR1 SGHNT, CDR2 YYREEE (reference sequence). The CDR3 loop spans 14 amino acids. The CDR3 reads CASSAGGTKNIQYF. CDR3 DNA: TGTGCCAGCAGCGCTGGGGGGACCAAAAACATTCAGTACTTC.